The rows below give T cell receptor beta chains drawn from one sample of a study of blood T cell repertoires in COVID-19. The method was immunoSEQ multiplex PCR; TCRdb's version includes in-frame clones alone and lacks a portion of them. The sample shows some 200,000 clones, approximately 89% of them seen only once. The sample consisted of peripheral blood. The receptors shown here come from a woman in her thirties or forties with acute or convalescent COVID-19. CDR3s include the opening cysteine and the closing phenylalanine or tryptophan. The order of the fields is D gene, V gene, clone size, J gene, CDR3 DNA, CDR3 protein. The D gene is left open where the match is weak. Clone size is stated in some rows and not others, as once, few, many or a class when expanded.

D gene: TRBD2; V gene: TRBV11-3; clone size: -; J gene: TRBJ2-5; CDR3 DNA: TGTGCCAGCAGCTCCCCCAGGGTGGTAGCGGGGGGGAGCCCGGTGGAGACCCAGTACTTC; CDR3 protein: CASSSPRVVAGGSPVETQYF
D gene: -; V gene: TRBV30; clone size: -; J gene: TRBJ1-1; CDR3 DNA: TGTGCCTGGAGTGGACAGGATAGGACTGAAGCTTTCTTT; CDR3 protein: CAWSGQDRTEAFF
D gene: TRBD1; V gene: TRBV27; clone size: -; J gene: TRBJ1-4; CDR3 DNA: TGTGCCAGCAGTCTCCTCGGACAGGCTGAAAAACTGTTTTTT; CDR3 protein: CASSLLGQAEKLFF
D gene: -; V gene: TRBV6-5; clone size: -; J gene: TRBJ1-6; CDR3 DNA: TGTGCCAGCAGTTACGGCTCCGGGGGGGGTTCACCCCTCCACTTT; CDR3 protein: CASSYGSGGGSPLHF
D gene: -; V gene: TRBV5-1; clone size: -; J gene: TRBJ1-2; CDR3 DNA: TGCGCCAGCAGCTTGGGACAGACCCTTGGAGGCTACACCTTC; CDR3 protein: CASSLGQTLGGYTF
D gene: TRBD1; V gene: TRBV5-1; clone size: -; J gene: TRBJ2-1; CDR3 DNA: TGCGCCAGCAGCCCAAGCCGGGACAGGACCTTCTCCTACAATGAGCAGTTCTTC; CDR3 protein: CASSPSRDRTFSYNEQFF
D gene: TRBD1; V gene: TRBV5-4; clone size: -; J gene: TRBJ1-2; CDR3 DNA: TGTGCCAGCAGCATTGGATGGCTCACAGGGGTGCTCGGCTACACCTTC; CDR3 protein: CASSIGWLTGVLGYTF
D gene: -; V gene: TRBV7-2; clone size: -; J gene: TRBJ2-4; CDR3 DNA: TGTGCCAGCAGCTTAAGCGGTGGTCAAAACATTCAGTACTTC; CDR3 protein: CASSLSGGQNIQYF
D gene: -; V gene: TRBV9; clone size: -; J gene: TRBJ1-3; CDR3 DNA: TGTGCCAGCAGCGTAGCCCCAGCCGGAGCCGGGAGTCCTGGAAACACCATATATTTT; CDR3 protein: CASSVAPAGAGSPGNTIYF
D gene: -; V gene: TRBV27; clone size: -; J gene: TRBJ1-5; CDR3 DNA: TGTGCCAGCAGTTTATCGAGGGGCAATCAGCCCCAGCATTTT; CDR3 protein: CASSLSRGNQPQHF
D gene: TRBD1; V gene: TRBV24-1; clone size: -; J gene: TRBJ1-3; CDR3 DNA: TGTGCCACCAGTGGTCACGACAGGGTGTATGGAAACACCATATATTTT; CDR3 protein: CATSGHDRVYGNTIYF
D gene: -; V gene: TRBV24-1; clone size: -; J gene: TRBJ2-5; CDR3 DNA: TGTGCCACCAGTGATTCGTGGTCCTACGGGGACCAAGAGACCCAGTACTTC; CDR3 protein: CATSDSWSYGDQETQYF
D gene: TRBD1; V gene: TRBV10-1; clone size: -; J gene: TRBJ2-2; CDR3 DNA: TGCGCCAGCGGCAACACCGGGACAGGGCACACCGGGGAGCTGTTTTTT; CDR3 protein: CASGNTGTGHTGELFF
D gene: TRBD1; V gene: TRBV19; clone size: -; J gene: TRBJ2-1; CDR3 DNA: TGTGCCAGTAGTATCCCCTGGACAGGGTTGGCCAATGAGCAGTTCTTC; CDR3 protein: CASSIPWTGLANEQFF
D gene: -; V gene: TRBV24-1; clone size: -; J gene: TRBJ2-3; CDR3 DNA: TGTGCCACCAGTGCCCAGGGGACAGATACGCAGTATTTT; CDR3 protein: CATSAQGTDTQYF
D gene: TRBD1; V gene: TRBV4-2; clone size: -; J gene: TRBJ1-6; CDR3 DNA: TGTGCCAGCAGCCAAGATATGGGACAGGGTAATTCACCCCTCCACTTT; CDR3 protein: CASSQDMGQGNSPLHF
D gene: -; V gene: TRBV19; clone size: -; J gene: TRBJ1-2; CDR3 DNA: TGTGCCAGTAATGACGGGAACTATGGCTACACCTTC; CDR3 protein: CASNDGNYGYTF
D gene: -; V gene: TRBV30; clone size: once; J gene: TRBJ2-1; CDR3 DNA: TGTGCCTGGAGTAAGGCTAGCTCCTACAATGAGCAGTTCTTC; CDR3 protein: CAWSKASSYNEQFF
D gene: -; V gene: TRBV4-1; clone size: -; J gene: TRBJ2-3; CDR3 DNA: TGCGCCAGCAGCCAAGTAGAGTCCACAGATACGCAGTATTTT; CDR3 protein: CASSQVESTDTQYF
D gene: -; V gene: TRBV2; clone size: -; J gene: TRBJ2-3; CDR3 DNA: TGTGCCAGCATTTTTTTATCCACAGATACGCAGTATTTT; CDR3 protein: CASIFLSTDTQYF
D gene: -; V gene: TRBV5-4; clone size: -; J gene: TRBJ2-1; CDR3 DNA: TGTGCCAGCAGCTCCGAGGGCAGCTCCTACAATGAGCAGTTCTTC; CDR3 protein: CASSSEGSSYNEQFF
D gene: -; V gene: TRBV5-4; clone size: -; J gene: TRBJ1-1; CDR3 DNA: TGTGCCAGCCATTTGGGGGGGGCGCGGTTTCGTCCGGAAGCTTTCTTT; CDR3 protein: CASHLGGARFRPEAFF
D gene: TRBD1; V gene: TRBV24-1; clone size: -; J gene: TRBJ2-2; CDR3 DNA: TGTGCCACCAGTGATTTGCAGGGGGTGTATGGGGAGCTGTTTTTT; CDR3 protein: CATSDLQGVYGELFF
D gene: -; V gene: TRBV5-1; clone size: -; J gene: TRBJ1-6; CDR3 DNA: TGCGCCAGCAGCCTAGGACAGCTGTCCTCACCCCTCCACTTT; CDR3 protein: CASSLGQLSSPLHF
D gene: -; V gene: TRBV2; clone size: -; J gene: TRBJ2-2; CDR3 DNA: TGTGCCAGCCGACGTGATGACACGAACACCGGGGAGCTGTTTTTT; CDR3 protein: CASRRDDTNTGELFF
D gene: -; V gene: TRBV24-1; clone size: -; J gene: TRBJ1-2; CDR3 DNA: TGTGCCACCAGTGATTTGAACAGGGTTTTGAATGGCTACACCTTC; CDR3 protein: CATSDLNRVLNGYTF
D gene: -; V gene: TRBV2; clone size: few; J gene: TRBJ1-1; CDR3 DNA: TGTGCCAGCAGTGTCGGGGTCAACACTGAAGCTTTCTTT; CDR3 protein: CASSVGVNTEAFF
D gene: TRBD1; V gene: TRBV9; clone size: -; J gene: TRBJ2-2; CDR3 DNA: TGTGCCAGCAGCCGACAGGGTCTCGGAGGGGAGCTGTTTTTT; CDR3 protein: CASSRQGLGGELFF
D gene: -; V gene: TRBV19; clone size: -; J gene: TRBJ1-5; CDR3 DNA: TGTGCCAGTAGTTGGCAGCCCAATCAGGGGCTCAATCAGCCCCAGCATTTT; CDR3 protein: CASSWQPNQGLNQPQHF
D gene: -; V gene: TRBV10-2; clone size: once; J gene: TRBJ1-2; CDR3 DNA: TGCGCCAGCAGTGAAGTGGGGGGAAGCTATGGCTACACCTTC; CDR3 protein: CASSEVGGSYGYTF
D gene: TRBD1; V gene: TRBV10-3; clone size: -; J gene: TRBJ1-2; CDR3 DNA: TGTGCCATCAAACCGGGACAGGAGTTTAGGAGTGGCTACACCTTC; CDR3 protein: CAIKPGQEFRSGYTF
D gene: TRBD1; V gene: TRBV27; clone size: -; J gene: TRBJ1-2; CDR3 DNA: TGTGCCAGCAGTCCCCTGCTCAGGGGGGTCTATGGCTACACCTTC; CDR3 protein: CASSPLLRGVYGYTF
D gene: -; V gene: TRBV10-2; clone size: -; J gene: TRBJ2-2; CDR3 DNA: TGCCCCAGCTGTCAAAAACCGCGACCGGGGGGCCGTCTGTTCGCGAACACCGGGGAGCTGTTTTTT; CDR3 protein: CPSCQKPRPGGRLFANTGELFF
D gene: -; V gene: TRBV5-1; clone size: -; J gene: TRBJ1-3; CDR3 DNA: TGCGCCAGCAGCTTGGGGCCAAGTTTCTCTGGAAACACCATATATTTT; CDR3 protein: CASSLGPSFSGNTIYF
D gene: -; V gene: TRBV7-4; clone size: -; J gene: TRBJ1-4; CDR3 DNA: TGTGCCAGCAGCCCTAACCTTGCAACTAATGAAAAACTGTTTTTT; CDR3 protein: CASSPNLATNEKLFF
D gene: TRBD1; V gene: TRBV7-8; clone size: -; J gene: TRBJ2-5; CDR3 DNA: TGTGCCAGCAGCTTACGGGACAGGGCCCAAGAGACCCAGTACTTC; CDR3 protein: CASSLRDRAQETQYF
D gene: -; V gene: TRBV1; clone size: -; J gene: TRBJ1-1; CDR3 DNA: TGCACCAGCAGCCAAGATCTGACACTGAACACTGAAGCTTTCTTT; CDR3 protein: CTSSQDLTLNTEAFF
D gene: TRBD1; V gene: TRBV7-9; clone size: once; J gene: TRBJ2-5; CDR3 DNA: TGTGCCAGCAGCGTGGGACAGGGGGCGAGAGAGACCCAGTACTTC; CDR3 protein: CASSVGQGARETQYF
D gene: TRBD1; V gene: TRBV20-1; clone size: -; J gene: TRBJ1-2; CDR3 DNA: TGCAGTGCTTCGACAGGGAACGGCTACACCTTC; CDR3 protein: CSASTGNGYTF
D gene: TRBD2; V gene: TRBV19; clone size: -; J gene: TRBJ2-3; CDR3 DNA: TGTGCCAGCCGCACGGGGGGGCGGGATACGCAGTATTTT; CDR3 protein: CASRTGGRDTQYF
D gene: -; V gene: TRBV18; clone size: -; J gene: TRBJ1-1; CDR3 DNA: TGTGCCAGCTCATTCGAACTAAACACTGAAGCTTTCTTT; CDR3 protein: CASSFELNTEAFF
D gene: -; V gene: TRBV5-1; clone size: -; J gene: TRBJ2-5; CDR3 DNA: TGCGCCAGCAGCGGCCGGAGAGGACAAGAGACCCAGTACTTC; CDR3 protein: CASSGRRGQETQYF
D gene: TRBD2; V gene: TRBV7-8; clone size: -; J gene: TRBJ2-1; CDR3 DNA: TGTGCCAGCAGCTACGGGAGCGGGGGGGCCTACAATGAGCAGTTCTTC; CDR3 protein: CASSYGSGGAYNEQFF
D gene: -; V gene: TRBV24-1; clone size: -; J gene: TRBJ1-5; CDR3 DNA: TGTGCCACCAGTGATTGGGGGGACGGCAATGGCCATCAGCCCCAGCATTTT; CDR3 protein: CATSDWGDGNGHQPQHF
D gene: -; V gene: TRBV12-5; clone size: -; J gene: TRBJ1-2; CDR3 DNA: TGTGCTAGTGGTTTGGTAAGCGACAGGGGCTACACCTTC; CDR3 protein: CASGLVSDRGYTF
D gene: -; V gene: TRBV5-1; clone size: -; J gene: TRBJ1-1; CDR3 DNA: TGCGCCAGCAGCTTGGAAGGGAGGAGGAACACTGAAGCTTTCTTT; CDR3 protein: CASSLEGRRNTEAFF
D gene: TRBD2; V gene: TRBV7-3; clone size: -; J gene: TRBJ2-1; CDR3 DNA: TGTGCCAGCAGCCCGCGGCCCGGGGGGGCCCACAATGAGCAGTTCTTC; CDR3 protein: CASSPRPGGAHNEQFF
D gene: -; V gene: TRBV10-2; clone size: -; J gene: TRBJ1-1; CDR3 DNA: TGCGCCAGCGGTAGAAGGGGGAGAGAAGCTTTCTTT; CDR3 protein: CASGRRGREAFF
D gene: -; V gene: TRBV5-1; clone size: -; J gene: TRBJ1-4; CDR3 DNA: TGCGCCAGCAGCCCGAGAGGGGAAAAACTGTTTTTT; CDR3 protein: CASSPRGEKLFF
D gene: -; V gene: TRBV21-1; clone size: -; J gene: TRBJ1-2; CDR3 DNA: TGTGCCAGCAGCAAAGGCAGGGGTTCGAGCTATGGCTACACCTTC; CDR3 protein: CASSKGRGSSYGYTF
D gene: TRBD1; V gene: TRBV5-5; clone size: -; J gene: TRBJ2-3; CDR3 DNA: TGTGCCAGCAGCTTAAACAGGGGGCGGGTATTCACAGATACGCAGTATTTT; CDR3 protein: CASSLNRGRVFTDTQYF
D gene: TRBD1; V gene: TRBV25-1; clone size: -; J gene: TRBJ2-3; CDR3 DNA: TGTGCCAGCAGTGATCTCCTCGGACAGGGCACAGATACGCAGTATTTT; CDR3 protein: CASSDLLGQGTDTQYF
D gene: TRBD1; V gene: TRBV30; clone size: -; J gene: TRBJ1-3; CDR3 DNA: TGTGCCTGGAGTGTCCCGGACAGGGGGCCTTCTGGAAACACCATATATTTT; CDR3 protein: CAWSVPDRGPSGNTIYF
D gene: -; V gene: TRBV6-1; clone size: -; J gene: TRBJ1-2; CDR3 DNA: TGTGCCAGCAGTGAATCGGGAGGAATAGATGGCTACACCTTC; CDR3 protein: CASSESGGIDGYTF